These 10 T cell receptor beta chains were sequenced from one sample in a study of STAT5B mutations in CD4+ large granular lymphocyte leukemia. The method was immunoSEQ multiplex PCR; TCRdb's version includes in-frame clones alone and lacks a portion of them. This table holds tens of thousands of clones, 72% found once. Sample: CD4+ T cells from blood buffy coats. The receptors originated from a human donor in good health.

The V call is TRBV9, the J call TRBJ1-1; the D is unclear. V dropped 3 bases and J dropped 3 bases, with 15 bases sitting between them. Germline loops: CDR1 SGDLS, CDR2 YYNGEE. CDR3 length equals 15 residues. The CDR3 loop is CASSARSWRDTEAFF. CDR3 nucleotides: TGTGCCAGCAGCGCCCGTTCCTGGCGGGACACTGAAGCTTTCTTT.

J is TRBJ1-6 and V is TRBV27, with D maybe TRBD1 (5 bases). Germline V gene sequence: CDR1 MNHEY, CDR2 SMNVEV (reference sequence). The CDR3 has 14 residues. Trimming took off 4 bases at V and 6 bases at J, with 10 bases between the two ends. The CDR3 reads CASSSGLSNSPLHF. CDR3 sequence (DNA): TGTGCCAGCAGTTCGGGACTAAGTAATTCACCCCTCCACTTT.

V is TRBV6-5 and J is TRBJ1-1, with D perhaps TRBD1 (5 bases). Trimming took off 0 bases at V and 1 base at J, with 12 bases between the two ends. Looked up from germline, CDR1 is MNHEY and CDR2 is SVGAGI. This CDR3 is built from 16 residues. CDR3 sequence reads: CASSYSSGAPNTEAFF. The CDR3 DNA follows: TGTGCCAGCAGTTACTCGAGTGGGGCTCCGAACACTGAAGCTTTCTTT.

The rearrangement uses TRBV10-3 and TRBJ1-2; 11 nucleotides agree with TRBD1. The V segment lost 8 bases and the J segment 2 bases; nucleotides outside the gene matches: 4. The CDR3 has 14 amino acids. Germline V CDR1 and CDR2: ENHRY, SYGVKD. The CDR3 reads CAIRTGGDNYGYTF. The CDR3 DNA follows: TGTGCCATCCGGACAGGGGGCGACAACTATGGCTACACCTTC.

V usage is TRBV7-2 and J usage is TRBJ2-3, with 12 bases aligning to TRBD2. There are 17 residues in the CDR3. J lost 1 base, V lost 5 bases, and 7 bases had no gene match. Germline CDR1 SGHTA, CDR2 FQGNSA. The CDR3 sequence is CASSVTSGGSRTDTQYF. The CDR3 nucleotides read TGTGCCAGCAGCGTTACTAGCGGGGGGTCCCGCACAGATACGCAGTATTTT.

The chain combines TRBV5-1 with TRBJ1-3; D not resolved. Trimming took 1 base from V and 0 from J, leaving 5 bases between them. Germline CDR1 SGHRS, CDR2 YFSETQ. The length of the CDR3 is 14 residues. The CDR3 here is CASSLTASGNTIYF. CDR3 nucleotide sequence: TGCGCCAGCAGCTTGACAGCCTCTGGAAACACCATATATTTT.

This clone was counted a few times. This chain uses TRBV28 with TRBJ1-2; TRBD1 matches at 7 bases. Per the germline V gene, CDR1 is MDHEN and CDR2 is SYDVKM. J was trimmed by 7 bases and V by 5 bases; bases with no gene match: 7. The CDR3 totals 13 residues. The CDR3 region has the DNA TGTGCCAGCAGTCTAATGGACAGGCGTGGCTACACCTTC. Translation: CASSLMDRRGYTF.

The chain combines TRBV5-5 with TRBJ2-5; D is undetermined. The CDR3 contains 14 residues. With 2 bases removed from V and 5 bases from J, the gap between germline ends came to 13 bases. In germline, CDR1 is SGHKS, CDR2 YYEKEE (reference sequence). CDR3 amino acids: CASSFAYARETQYF. The CDR3 nucleotides read TGTGCCAGCAGCTTCGCTTACGCCAGGGAGACCCAGTACTTC.

This clone showed up just once. Written as DNA, the CDR3 is TGTGCCAGCAGCTTGGTTGGCAGGCTGGTTGAAGCTTTCTTT. Encoded protein: CASSLVGRLVEAFF. The gene calls are TRBV5-6 and TRBJ1-1, with unresolved D. V shed 0 bases and J shed 7 bases, with 13 bases lying between them. Germline CDR1 and CDR2: SGHDT and YYEEEE. The CDR3 has 14 amino acids.

The chain uses TRBV6-1 and TRBJ1-2, with 8 bases fitting TRBD1. Germline values: CDR1 MNHNS, CDR2 SASEGT. V shed 5 bases, J shed 2 bases, and the junction held 7 bases outside the gene matches. The CDR3 extends over 15 amino acids. In DNA, the CDR3 is TGTGCCAGCAGTATCCGGTGGACAGGGAACTATGGCTACACCTTC. Its translation is CASSIRWTGNYGYTF.